The TCR beta chain described here comes from a study of T cell repertoires in cytomegalovirus infection. TCRdb passed the reads through MiXCR, listing each CDR3 protein once. The table includes 450,000 to 550,000 distinct CDR3 sequences, 15% to 20% detected once. The CDR3 totals 15 residues. V lost 1 base to trimming and J lost 11 bases, with 18 bases between them. Germline V gene data show CDR1 as SGHDN and CDR2 as FVKESK. Sequenced input: CD8+ T cells from PBMCs. The V call is TRBV14, the J call TRBJ2-1; TRBD2 might be the D (6 bases). This clonotype was obtained from a human donor in good health (CMV status not recorded). Some clones in this sample may be carry-over from other donors' samples. DNA of the CDR3: TGTGCCAGCAGCCAAGGGAGCGGGCCTCTGGTTAAGCAGTTCTTC. Residues: CASSQGSGPLVKQFF.